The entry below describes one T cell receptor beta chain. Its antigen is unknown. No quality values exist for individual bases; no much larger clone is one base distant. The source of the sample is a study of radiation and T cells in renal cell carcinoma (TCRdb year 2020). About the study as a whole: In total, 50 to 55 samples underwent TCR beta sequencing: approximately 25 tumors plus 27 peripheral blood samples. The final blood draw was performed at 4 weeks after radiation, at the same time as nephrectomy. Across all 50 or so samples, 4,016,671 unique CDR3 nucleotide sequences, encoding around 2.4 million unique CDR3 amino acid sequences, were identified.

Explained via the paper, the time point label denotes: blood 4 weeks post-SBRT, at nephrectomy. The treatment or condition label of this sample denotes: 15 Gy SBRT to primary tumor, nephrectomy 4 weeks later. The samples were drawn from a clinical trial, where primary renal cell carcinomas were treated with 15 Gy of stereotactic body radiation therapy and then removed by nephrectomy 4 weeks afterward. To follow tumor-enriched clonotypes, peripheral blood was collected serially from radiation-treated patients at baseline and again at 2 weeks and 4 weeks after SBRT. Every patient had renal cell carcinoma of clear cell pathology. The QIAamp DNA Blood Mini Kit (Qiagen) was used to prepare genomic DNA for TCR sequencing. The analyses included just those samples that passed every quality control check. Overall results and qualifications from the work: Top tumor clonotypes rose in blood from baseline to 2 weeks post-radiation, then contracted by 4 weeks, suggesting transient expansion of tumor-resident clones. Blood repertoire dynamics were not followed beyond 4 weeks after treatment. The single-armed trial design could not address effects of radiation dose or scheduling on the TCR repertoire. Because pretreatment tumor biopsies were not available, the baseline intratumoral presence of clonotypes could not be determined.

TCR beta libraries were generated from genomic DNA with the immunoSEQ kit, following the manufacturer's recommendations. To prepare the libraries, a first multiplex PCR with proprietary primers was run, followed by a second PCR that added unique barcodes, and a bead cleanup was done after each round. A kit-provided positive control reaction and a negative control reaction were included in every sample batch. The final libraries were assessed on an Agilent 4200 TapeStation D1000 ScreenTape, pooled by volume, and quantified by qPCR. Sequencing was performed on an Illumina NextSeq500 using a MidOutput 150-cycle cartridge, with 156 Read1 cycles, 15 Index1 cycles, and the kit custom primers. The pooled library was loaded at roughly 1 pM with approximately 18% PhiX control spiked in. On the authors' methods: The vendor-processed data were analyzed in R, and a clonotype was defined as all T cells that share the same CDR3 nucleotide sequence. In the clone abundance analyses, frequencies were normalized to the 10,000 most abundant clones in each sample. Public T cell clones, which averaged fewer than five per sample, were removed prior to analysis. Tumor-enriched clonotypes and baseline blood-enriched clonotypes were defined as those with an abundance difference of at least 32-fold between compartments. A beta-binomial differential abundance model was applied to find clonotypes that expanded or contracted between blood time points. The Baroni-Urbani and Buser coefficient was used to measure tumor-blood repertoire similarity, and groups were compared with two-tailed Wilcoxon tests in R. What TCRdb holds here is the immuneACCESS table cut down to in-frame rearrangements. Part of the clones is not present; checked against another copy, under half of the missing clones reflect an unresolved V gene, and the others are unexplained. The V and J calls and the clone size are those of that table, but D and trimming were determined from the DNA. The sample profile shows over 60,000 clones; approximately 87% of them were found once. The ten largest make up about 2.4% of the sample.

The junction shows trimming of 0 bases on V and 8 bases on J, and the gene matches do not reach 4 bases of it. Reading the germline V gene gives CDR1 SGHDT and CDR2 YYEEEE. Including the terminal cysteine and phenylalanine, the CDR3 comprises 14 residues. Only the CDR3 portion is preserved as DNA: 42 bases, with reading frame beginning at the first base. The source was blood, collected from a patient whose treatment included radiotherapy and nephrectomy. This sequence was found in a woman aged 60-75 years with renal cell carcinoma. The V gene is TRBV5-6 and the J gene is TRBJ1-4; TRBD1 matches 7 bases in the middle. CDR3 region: CASSLGQGNEKLFF. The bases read TGTGCCAGCAGCTTGGGACAGGGTAACGAAAAACTGTTTTTT.